This T cell receptor beta chain is from a study of blood T cell repertoires in COVID-19. Study-wide background: Acute-phase and convalescent COVID-19 samples originated in the United States, Italy and Spain. The analysed material was cDNA or gDNA that came from T cells, B-cell-depleted T cells, or PBMCs.

CDR1 and CDR2 (germline): MGHRA, YSYEKL. The CDR3 length is 13 residues. V lost 3 bases and J 4 bases, leaving 9 bases between the germline ends. Original handling: Reference gene primer amplification yielded estimated nucleated cell counts. Measured with immunoSEQ multiplex PCR; TCRdb has only the in-frame clones, and not every one. D and trimming come from the DNA, and the V and J calls and clone size come from that table. The repertoire has under 300,000 clones, around nine tenths of them found once; the top ten carry around 2%. Input material: peripheral blood. This chain connects TRBV4-1 to TRBJ1-1; D is perhaps TRBD1 (5 bases). The sequence derives from a man aged 45-65 years with acute or convalescent COVID-19. CDR3 sequence (DNA): TGCGCCAGCAGCCACAGTGGGGCCACTGAAGCTTTCTTT. Translation gives CASSHSGATEAFF.